The 14 T cell receptor beta chains below come from one sample, sequenced in a study of blood T cell repertoires in COVID-19. Clones were sequenced by immunoSEQ multiplex PCR, and TCRdb holds only the in-frame ones, with some missing. The repertoire holds under 150,000 clones, roughly four fifths seen once, with approximately 20% in the top ten. The material sequenced was PBMCs or T cells enriched from blood (not recorded which). The receptor source for this set is a man aged 25-45 years who had recovered from COVID-19.

The J gene is TRBJ1-2, the V gene TRBV2, with 8 bases that match TRBD1. CDR3 length equals 17 residues. Germline CDR1 is SNHLY and CDR2 is FYNNEI. V was pared by 2 bases and J by 3 bases, with 11 bases of the junction left unmatched. In nucleotides, the CDR3 is TGTGCCAGCAGTGAACCGGGACAGGAATTTGGTGACTATGGCTACACCTTC. Protein sequence: CASSEPGQEFGDYGYTF.

The chain uses TRBV6-5 and TRBJ1-1; 7 nucleotides line up with TRBD1. With V trimmed by 6 bases and J by 0 bases, 4 bases remained unmatched. The V gene's germline CDR1 is MNHEY and CDR2 SVGAGI. CDR3 length: 14 residues. The CDR3 spells CASRTGQLNTEAFF. The CDR3 bases are TGTGCCAGCAGGACGGGACAGTTGAACACTGAAGCTTTCTTT.

This clone was counted a single time. The chain combines TRBV27 with TRBJ2-1, with 9 bases lining up with TRBD1. The CDR3 runs to 16 residues. Germline V gives CDR1 MNHEY, CDR2 SMNVEV (reference sequence). V gave up 5 bases and J gave up 3 bases; unmatched junction bases: 8. The CDR3 reads CASSPRDRVVYNEQFF. CDR3 nucleotides: TGTGCCAGCAGTCCCAGGGACAGGGTAGTCTACAATGAGCAGTTCTTC.

CDR3 DNA: TGTGCCATCAGTGAGGCGGAGGACTATGGCTACACCTTC. Residues: CAISEAEDYGYTF. The rearrangement joins TRBV10-3 to TRBJ1-2, with D unclear. Germline-derived CDR1 and CDR2 are ENHRY and SYGVKD. The CDR3 has 13 amino acids. The V and J ends lost 2 bases and 3 bases respectively, with 7 bases between them.

The chain combines TRBV5-6 with TRBJ2-2; D perhaps matches TRBD1 (6 bases). Germline V gene lookup returns CDR1 SGHDT and CDR2 YYEEEE. Trimming left V 0 bases short and J 4 bases short, with 10 bases between. The length of the CDR3 is 15 residues. CDR3 region: CASSLGGRGTGELFF. DNA for the CDR3: TGTGCCAGCAGCTTGGGGGGGCGCGGCACCGGGGAGCTGTTTTTT.

V and J are TRBV12-3 or TRBV12-4 and TRBJ2-1; D is unresolved. V lost 6 bases and J 10 bases, leaving 13 bases between the germline ends. The CDR3 runs 12 residues. CDR3 DNA sequence: TGTGCCAGCAGCCCGACTTCAGCAGAGCAGTTCTTC. The encoded protein is CASSPTSAEQFF.

The chain couples TRBV7-9 to TRBJ2-5, with 11 bases fitting TRBD2. V trimming: 7 bases; J trimming: 2 bases; junction bases outside the gene matches: 6. The CDR3 has 15 amino acids. Germline CDR1 is SEHNR and CDR2 is FQNEAQ (reference sequence). The CDR3 DNA reads TGTGCCAGCATCGATGGGACTAGCGGACAAGAGACCCAGTACTTC. It encodes CASIDGTSGQETQYF. Using reference TRBV7-9 and TRBJ2-5 for the parts outside the CDR3, the full variable domain is DTGVSQNPRHKITKRGQNVTFRCDPISEHNRLYWYRQTLGQGPEFLTYFQNEAQLEKSRLLSDRFSAERPKGSFSTLEIQRTEQGDSAMYLCASIDGTSGQETQYFGPGTRLLVL.

This rearrangement joins TRBV5-4 to TRBJ2-3; 10 bases match TRBD2. V trimming: 4 bases; J trimming: 2 bases; junction bases outside the gene matches: 10. Germline loops: CDR1 SGHNT, CDR2 YYREEE (reference sequence). CDR3 size: 17 residues. In DNA, the CDR3 is TGTGCCAGCAGCATGTCCCCCCTAGCGGGGGTCACAGATACGCAGTATTTT. Residues: CASSMSPLAGVTDTQYF.

The chain joins TRBV2 to TRBJ2-2, with TRBD2 matching over 13 bases. With 6 bases clipped from V and 0 bases from J, the junction kept 1 base outside the gene matches. CDR1 is SNHLY and CDR2 is FYNNEI in the germline V gene. The CDR3 length is 16 residues. This CDR3 is CASRGTSGANTGELFF. The CDR3 DNA reads as TGTGCCAGCAGGGGGACTAGCGGGGCGAACACCGGGGAGCTGTTTTTT. Full variable domain (missing parts from reference TRBV2 and TRBJ2-2): EPEVTQTPSHQVTQMGQEVILRCVPISNHLYFYWYRQILGQKVEFLVSFYNNEISEKSEIFDDQFSVERPDGSNFTLKIRSTKLEDSAMYFCASRGTSGANTGELFFGEGSRLTVL.

The CDR3 region is CASSPGDGGFGYEQYF. DNA of the CDR3: TGCGCCAGCAGCCCTGGGGACGGGGGGTTCGGGTACGAGCAGTACTTC. The V call is TRBV5-1, the J call TRBJ2-7; 7 nucleotides agree with TRBD2. V shed 4 bases, J shed 4 bases, and the junction held 14 bases outside the gene matches. The CDR3 is 16 residues long. Germline values: CDR1 SGHRS, CDR2 YFSETQ.

The rearrangement uses TRBV12-3 or TRBV12-4 and TRBJ1-4; 9 bases match TRBD1. This CDR3 is built from 13 residues. V lost 5 bases and J lost 12; bases outside the gene matches: 7. The CDR3: CASSPGQGKELFF. Here the CDR3 DNA reads TGTGCCAGCAGTCCCGGACAGGGGAAGGAACTGTTTTTT.

The chain joins TRBV27 to TRBJ2-7, with D tentatively TRBD2 (5 bases). Trimming took 6 bases from V and 3 from J, leaving 18 bases between them. This CDR3 contains 15 residues. Germline-derived CDR1 and CDR2 are MNHEY and SMNVEV (reference sequence). CDR3 residues: CASSPQRPSGYEQYF. The CDR3 region has the DNA TGTGCCAGCAGCCCCCAGCGGCCCAGCGGCTACGAGCAGTACTTC.

In regard to this clone: Different DNA sequences within this sample yield the same CDR3. The genes are TRBV9 and TRBJ2-5; possible D gene TRBD2, 5 bases. The CDR3 consists of 13 residues. Germline V gene data show CDR1 as SGDLS and CDR2 as YYNGEE. V shed 0 bases and J shed 2 bases, with 5 bases lying between them. DNA for the CDR3: TGTGCCAGCAGCGTAGCGGGGCAAGAGACCCAGTACTTC. Translating it yields CASSVAGQETQYF.

This chain joins TRBV19 and TRBJ2-2, with 7 bases that match TRBD2. Germline V lookup: CDR1 LNHDA, CDR2 SQIVND (reference sequence). The CDR3 is 14 amino acids. V lost 3 bases, J lost 8 bases, and 6 bases stayed unmatched. The CDR3 loop is CASSIGLVRGELFF. CDR3 sequence (DNA): TGTGCCAGTAGTATCGGACTAGTTAGGGGGGAGCTGTTTTTT.